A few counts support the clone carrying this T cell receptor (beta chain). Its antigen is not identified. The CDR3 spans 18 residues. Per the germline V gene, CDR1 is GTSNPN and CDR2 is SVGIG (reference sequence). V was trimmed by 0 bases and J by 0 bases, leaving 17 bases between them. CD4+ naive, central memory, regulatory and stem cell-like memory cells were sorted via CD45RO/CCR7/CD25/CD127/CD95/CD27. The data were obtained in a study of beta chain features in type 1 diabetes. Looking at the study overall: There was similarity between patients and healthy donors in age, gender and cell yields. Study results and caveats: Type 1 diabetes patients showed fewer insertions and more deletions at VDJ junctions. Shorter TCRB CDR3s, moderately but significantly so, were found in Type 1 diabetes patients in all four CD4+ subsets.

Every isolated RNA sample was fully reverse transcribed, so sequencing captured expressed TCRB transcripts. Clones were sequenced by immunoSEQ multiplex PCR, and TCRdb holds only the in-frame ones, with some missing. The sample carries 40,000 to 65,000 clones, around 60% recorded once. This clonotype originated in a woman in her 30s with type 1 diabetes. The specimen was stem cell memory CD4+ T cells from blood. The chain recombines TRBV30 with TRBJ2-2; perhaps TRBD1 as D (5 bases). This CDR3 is CAWSVPRWTPSNTGELFF. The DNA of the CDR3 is TGTGCCTGGAGTGTACCCCGATGGACACCTTCGAACACCGGGGAGCTGTTTTTT.